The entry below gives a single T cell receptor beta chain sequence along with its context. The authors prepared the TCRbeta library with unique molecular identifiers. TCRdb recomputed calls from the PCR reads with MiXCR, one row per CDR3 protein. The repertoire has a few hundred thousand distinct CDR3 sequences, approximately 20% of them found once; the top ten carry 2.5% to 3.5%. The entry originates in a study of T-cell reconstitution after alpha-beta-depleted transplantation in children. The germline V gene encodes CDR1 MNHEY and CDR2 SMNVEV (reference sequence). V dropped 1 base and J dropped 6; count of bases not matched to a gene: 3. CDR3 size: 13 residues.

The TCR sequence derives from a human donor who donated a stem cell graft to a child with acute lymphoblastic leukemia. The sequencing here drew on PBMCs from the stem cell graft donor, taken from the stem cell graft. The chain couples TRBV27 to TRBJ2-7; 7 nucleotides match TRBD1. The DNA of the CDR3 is TGTGCCAGCAGTTTATTGAGGGACAGCGAGCAGTACTTC. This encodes CASSLLRDSEQYF.